One sample yielded the 27 T cell receptor beta chains listed below, sequenced in a study of blood T cell repertoires in COVID-19. Clones were read by immunoSEQ multiplex PCR, and TCRdb kept only the in-frame ones, dropping some. The sample lists some 220,000 clones, around 90% occurring once. The sample consisted of peripheral blood. These receptors were taken from a woman under 30 who had recovered from COVID-19.

The chain joins TRBV30 to TRBJ2-2; TRBD1 is a possible D gene (5 bases). Germline values: CDR1 GTSNPN, CDR2 SVGIG (reference sequence). This CDR3 is 13 amino acids long. V lost 0 bases to trimming and J lost 3 bases, with 5 bases between them. The DNA for the CDR3 is TGTGCCTGGAGTGTGACAGACACCGGGGAGCTGTTTTTT. This encodes CAWSVTDTGELFF.

The chain has TRBV6-5 and TRBJ1-1, with a tentative D call TRBD1 (5 bases). Trimming shortened V by 0 bases and J by 4 bases, and 12 bases separated the two germline ends. The CDR3 is 15 residues long. Germline V gives CDR1 MNHEY, CDR2 SVGAGI. CDR3 sequence (DNA): TGTGCCAGCAGTTACTCGGGAGGGACTGGCACTGAAGCTTTCTTT. It yields the protein CASSYSGGTGTEAFF.

The chain carries TRBV30 and TRBJ1-5; D possibly corresponds to TRBD1 (5 bases). V lost 3 bases, J lost 11 bases, and 17 bases lay in between. The CDR3 is 13 residues long. In germline, CDR1 is GTSNPN, CDR2 SVGIG (reference sequence). DNA of the CDR3: TGTGCCTGGAGCCGCCAGGGACTCGGGGCCCAGCATTTT. This translates into CAWSRQGLGAQHF.

The chain joins TRBV24-1 to TRBJ2-3; TRBD2 matches 7 bases. V gave up 2 bases and J gave up 5 bases; unmatched junction bases: 6. From germline, CDR1 is KGHDR and CDR2 SFDVKD. The CDR3 is 15 amino acids. The CDR3 DNA is TGTGCCACCAGTGATTCCCAGCGGGAAGTAGATACGCAGTATTTT. It yields the protein CATSDSQREVDTQYF.

This chain uses TRBV11-2 with TRBJ1-1; TRBD1 is a possible D gene (5 bases). CDR3 length: 14 amino acids. Per germline, CDR1 SGHAT and CDR2 FQNNGV. V lost 2 bases, J lost 5 bases, and 12 bases lay in between. The CDR3 coding sequence is TGTGCCAGCAGCTTATCCCAGGGTGTTACTGAAGCTTTCTTT. Its protein is CASSLSQGVTEAFF.

This chain uses TRBV14 with TRBJ1-1; tentatively, D is TRBD1 (5 bases). V dropped 1 base and J dropped 11 bases, with 17 bases sitting between them. Germline V gene lookup returns CDR1 SGHDN and CDR2 FVKESK. This CDR3 contains 14 residues. CDR3 region: CASSQGLAGLDAFF. CDR3 coding DNA: TGTGCCAGCAGCCAAGGTTTGGCGGGGCTTGATGCTTTCTTT.

The V gene is TRBV27, the J gene TRBJ2-6, with TRBD1 as a possible D gene (6 bases). Germline V CDR1 and CDR2: MNHEY, SMNVEV (reference sequence). V dropped 3 bases and J dropped 1 base, with 16 bases sitting between them. This CDR3 has 18 residues. The CDR3, as DNA: TGTGCCAGCAGTTTCCGCTTGGACAGAGTGTCTGGGGCCAACGTCCTGACTTTC. Protein sequence: CASSFRLDRVSGANVLTF. Looking up the rest from reference TRBV27 and TRBJ2-6 gives the full variable domain: EAQVTQNPRYLITVTGKKLTVTCSQNMNHEYMSWYRQDPGLGLRQIYYSMNVEVTDKGDVPEGYKVSRKEKRNFPLILESPSPNQTSLYFCASSFRLDRVSGANVLTFGAGSRLTVL.

The rearrangement joins TRBV7-2 to TRBJ2-5; TRBD1 matches at 7 bases. J gave up 1 base and V 5 bases, and 4 bases lay outside the gene matches. Germline V CDR1 and CDR2: SGHTA, FQGNSA. The CDR3 has 14 amino acids. CDR3 bases: TGTGCCAGCAGCATACAGGGGATCCAAGAGACCCAGTACTTC. Its translation is CASSIQGIQETQYF.

This chain links TRBV2 with TRBJ2-3; D not resolved. Trimming removed 6 bases from V and 1 base from J, with 14 bases in between. The length of the CDR3 is 15 residues. Per germline, CDR1 SNHLY and CDR2 FYNNEI. Written as DNA, the CDR3 is TGTGCCAGCAGGGGCTTATCCAAACGCACAGATACGCAGTATTTT. Residues: CASRGLSKRTDTQYF.

The chain links TRBV6-2 or TRBV6-3 to TRBJ1-3; possible D gene TRBD1, 5 bases. CDR1 and CDR2 from the germline V gene are MNHEY and SVGEGT. CDR3 length equals 16 residues. Deletions cut 5 bases from V and 4 bases from J, with 18 bases between. The CDR3 bases are TGTGCCAGCAGTGCGCGGGAACAGGAGTCCGGAAACACCATATATTTT. Translation: CASSAREQESGNTIYF.

The gene calls are TRBV30 and TRBJ1-2; D not resolved. Looked up from germline, CDR1 is GTSNPN and CDR2 is SVGIG (reference sequence). V was trimmed by 2 bases and J by 0 bases, leaving 4 bases between them. The CDR3 covers 12 residues. CDR3 sequence: CAWSRANYGYTF. The CDR3 bases are TGTGCCTGGAGTAGAGCTAACTATGGCTACACCTTC.

This chain connects TRBV5-6 to TRBJ2-1, with D possibly TRBD2 on 6 matching bases. Germline V lookup: CDR1 SGHDT, CDR2 YYEEEE. V dropped 0 bases and J dropped 9 bases, with 7 bases sitting between them. This CDR3 is 12 amino acids long. CDR3 nucleotide sequence: TGTGCCAGCAGCTTGGGGAGGGGTGAGCAGTTCTTC. Its protein product is CASSLGRGEQFF.

This chain joins TRBV7-2 and TRBJ2-2; the match to TRBD1 covers 10 bases. The germline gives CDR1 SGHTA, CDR2 FQGNSA. The CDR3 is made up of 16 amino acids. V lost 7 bases, J lost 1 base, and 6 bases stayed unmatched. The CDR3 protein is CASITRTGGNTGELFF. CDR3 DNA sequence: TGTGCCAGCATCACGCGGACAGGGGGGAACACCGGGGAGCTGTTTTTT.

The chain uses TRBV18 and TRBJ1-6; D possibly corresponds to TRBD1 (6 bases). The CDR3 length is 15 residues. Germline V gives CDR1 KGHSH, CDR2 LQKENI. V dropped 5 bases and J dropped 9 bases, with 17 bases sitting between them. The CDR3 reads CASSTYGQSASPLHF. The DNA of the CDR3 is TGTGCCAGCTCAACTTATGGACAGTCTGCTTCACCCCTCCACTTT.

J is TRBJ1-4 and V is TRBV5-1, with TRBD1 matching over 9 bases. J was trimmed by 7 bases and V by 2 bases; bases with no gene match: 9. Germline assignment: CDR1 SGHRS and CDR2 YFSETQ. This CDR3 spans 16 amino acids. This CDR3 reads CASSFRRTGAGEKLFF. In nucleotides, the CDR3 is TGCGCCAGCAGCTTCCGACGGACAGGGGCGGGTGAAAAACTGTTTTTT.

The rearrangement joins TRBV4-3 to TRBJ2-7; 11 bases agree with TRBD1. This CDR3 spans 16 amino acids. Germline V gene sequence: CDR1 LGHNA, CDR2 YSLEER. J lost 6 bases, V lost 4 bases, and 11 bases had no gene match. The CDR3 loop reads CASSRGAGQGAFEQYF. CDR3 sequence (DNA): TGCGCCAGCAGCCGTGGGGCCGGACAGGGGGCGTTCGAGCAGTACTTC.

This sequence joins TRBV10-3 and TRBJ1-2; 9 bases are a match to TRBD1. The V gene end was trimmed by 7 bases and the J gene end by 0 bases; junction bases not matched to a gene: 3. This CDR3 contains 14 residues. Looked up from germline, CDR1 is ENHRY and CDR2 is SYGVKD. Written as DNA, the CDR3 is TGTGCCATCACGAGGACAGGGGCTAACTATGGCTACACCTTC. Translating it yields CAITRTGANYGYTF.

The rearrangement uses TRBV4-3 and TRBJ2-7, with 10 bases matching TRBD1. The CDR3 is 15 residues long. Germline CDR1 reads LGHNA; CDR2 reads YSLEER. J was trimmed by 4 bases and V by 4 bases; bases with no gene match: 7. This CDR3 reads CASSLSRTGGYEQYF. The CDR3 DNA follows: TGCGCCAGCAGCCTCTCTCGGACAGGGGGTTACGAGCAGTACTTC.

J is TRBJ2-7 and V is TRBV6-1; D is possibly TRBD1 (6 bases). Trimming cost V 3 bases and J 4 bases, with 10 bases left between them. CDR1 is MNHNS, CDR2 SASEGT, per germline. The CDR3 contains 13 residues. The CDR3 here is CASSEDRIYEQYF. The CDR3 nucleotides read TGTGCCAGCAGTGAGGACAGAATTTACGAGCAGTACTTC.

In this sample, this clone turned up once. J is TRBJ1-2 and V is TRBV12-5, with a weak D call TRBD1 (5 bases). Per germline, CDR1 LGHNT and CDR2 FRNRAP. Trimming pared 0 bases from V and 4 bases from J, leaving 24 bases between. The CDR3 runs to 19 residues. DNA for the CDR3: TGTGCTAGTGGTTTGGTAGTTTCGTTTGTAGACAGTGCTACCTATGGCTACACCTTC. Its translation is CASGLVVSFVDSATYGYTF.

J is TRBJ2-1 and V is TRBV19, with D possibly TRBD2 on 6 matching bases. Germline V gene sequence: CDR1 LNHDA, CDR2 SQIVND (reference sequence). V dropped 5 bases and J dropped 0 bases, with 14 bases sitting between them. This CDR3 has 16 residues. CDR3 bases: TGTGCCAGTAGTCCATTAGCGGTTACCTCCTACAATGAGCAGTTCTTC. It specifies CASSPLAVTSYNEQFF.

The chain carries TRBV27 and TRBJ1-1; 7 bases fit TRBD1. Germline V lookup: CDR1 MNHEY, CDR2 SMNVEV (reference sequence). This CDR3 contains 16 residues. Losses at the gene ends were 8 bases for V and 2 bases for J; bases not matched to a gene: 14. The CDR3 DNA follows: TGTGCCAGCCATCTAGAGACAACAGGGGCTAACACTGAAGCTTTCTTT. It yields the protein CASHLETTGANTEAFF.

This chain connects TRBV5-4 to TRBJ2-1; TRBD2 matches at 11 bases. CDR1 and CDR2 (germline): SGHNT, YYREEE (reference sequence). J gave up 4 bases and V 4 bases, and 10 bases lay outside the gene matches. The CDR3 runs 17 residues. The CDR3 region has the DNA TGTGCCAGCAGCCTTCGATCCCGGACTAGCGGGTACAATGAGCAGTTCTTC. Translation: CASSLRSRTSGYNEQFF. The whole variable domain, remainder taken from reference TRBV5-4 and TRBJ2-1, is ETGVTQSPTHLIKTRGQQVTLRCSSQSGHNTVSWYQQALGQGPQFIFQYYREEENGRGNFPPRFSGLQFPNYSSELNVNALELDDSALYLCASSLRSRTSGYNEQFFGPGTRLTVL.

The chain is built from TRBV14 and TRBJ2-7, with a weak D call TRBD2 (6 bases). V shed 6 bases and J shed 3 bases, with 15 bases lying between them. Looked up from germline, CDR1 is SGHDN and CDR2 is FVKESK. The CDR3 covers 14 residues. The CDR3 protein is CASSPSRGGYEQYF. CDR3 sequence (DNA): TGTGCCAGCAGTCCATCTAGGGGAGGCTACGAGCAGTACTTC. Full variable domain (missing parts from reference TRBV14 and TRBJ2-7): EAGVTQFPSHSVIEKGQTVTLRCDPISGHDNLYWYRRVMGKEIKFLLHFVKESKQDESGMPNNRFLAERTGGTYSTLKVQPAELEDSGVYFCASSPSRGGYEQYFGPGTRLTVT.

This clone is a singleton in its sample. At one end the junction does not follow the germline gene, possibly because of a read error. The V call is TRBV19, the J call TRBJ1-1; D remains unclear. The CDR3 sequence is 12 residues long. Germline V gives CDR1 LNHDA, CDR2 SQIVND (reference sequence). The CDR3 nucleotides are TGTGCCAGCAGTACTCTGAACACTGAAGCTTTCTTT. Translation gives CASSTLNTEAFF.

In its sample, this clone was seen a few times. CDR3 amino acids: CASSQGESSYNEQFF. The CDR3 DNA follows: TGCGCCAGCAGCCAGGGGGAGAGCTCCTACAATGAGCAGTTCTTC. The chain has TRBV5-1 and TRBJ2-1; 7 bases map to TRBD1. The CDR3 is 15 residues long. Germline trimming cut 4 bases from V and 0 bases from J; bases unmatched to any gene: 4. Per the germline V gene, CDR1 is SGHRS and CDR2 is YFSETQ.

This chain uses TRBV28 with TRBJ2-7, with TRBD2 matching 8 bases. V gave up 11 bases and J gave up 7 bases; unmatched junction bases: 7. Germline lookup yields CDR1 MDHEN and CDR2 SYDVKM. The CDR3 loop spans 11 amino acids. The CDR3 is CAGGRTEEQYF. CDR3 DNA: TGTGCCGGCGGGAGGACGGAAGAGCAGTACTTC.